A single sample gave rise to the 16 T cell receptor beta chains below, sequenced in a study of cytomegalovirus exposure and HLA in healthy donors. Only in-frame clones appear in the TCRdb table, and some are missing; sequencing was by immunoSEQ multiplex PCR. The repertoire holds under 350,000 clones, with 80% to 90% as singletons. The sequencing input was PBMCs. These receptors all stem from a woman aged 18-29 years in good health and CMV-seronegative.

The chain couples TRBV13 to TRBJ1-2; D perhaps matches TRBD1 (6 bases). Deletions cut 6 bases from V and 1 base from J, with 18 bases between. There are 16 residues in the CDR3. Germline V gene lookup returns CDR1 PRHDT and CDR2 FYEKMQ (reference sequence). The CDR3 spells CASRPSGTPFNYGYTF. CDR3 coding DNA: TGTGCCAGCAGACCCTCCGGGACACCCTTTAACTATGGCTACACCTTC.

The rearrangement links TRBV29-1 to TRBJ1-2; 7 nucleotides agree with TRBD1. V was pared by 7 bases and J by 6 bases, with 26 bases of the junction left unmatched. Germline loops: CDR1 SQVTM, CDR2 ANQGSEA. The CDR3 contains 18 residues. CDR3 amino acids: CSAKTGQTIRVIGDGYTF. As DNA, the CDR3 is TGCAGCGCCAAGACAGGGCAGACTATCAGGGTAATCGGGGATGGCTACACCTTC.

The chain couples TRBV6-5 to TRBJ2-1; 14 bases align to TRBD2. The germline V gene has CDR1 MNHEY and CDR2 SVGAGI. After removal of 6 bases from V and 4 bases from J, the junction contained 2 bases not matched to a gene. The CDR3 is 15 amino acids. DNA of the CDR3: TGTGCCAGCAGACGACTAGCGGGAGGGTACAATGAGCAGTTCTTC. Its translation: CASRRLAGGYNEQFF.

This clone appeared a single time. The chain links TRBV6-6 to TRBJ2-7, with a tentative D call TRBD1 (6 bases). The germline V gene encodes CDR1 MNHNY and CDR2 SVGAGI (reference sequence). This CDR3 contains 15 residues. Between the trimmed V and J ends, which lost 3 bases and 4 bases, there was a span of 16 bases. DNA for the CDR3: TGTGCCAGCAGTTATTCAGTGAGGGGGTCATACGAGCAGTACTTC. Translation gives CASSYSVRGSYEQYF.

The rearrangement links TRBV7-8 to TRBJ2-3, with 7 positions matching TRBD1. Germline loops: CDR1 SGHVS, CDR2 FQNEAQ. V was pared by 4 bases and J by 5 bases, with 12 bases of the junction left unmatched. The CDR3 is 16 residues long. The CDR3 DNA is TGTGCCAGCAGCTCTCAGACAGGGTCAGGGAGAGATACGCAGTATTTT. It codes for CASSSQTGSGRDTQYF. Complete variable domain (other parts from reference TRBV7-8 and TRBJ2-3): GAGVSQSPRYKVAKRGQDVALRCDPISGHVSLFWYQQALGQGPEFLTYFQNEAQLDKSGLPSDRFFAERPEGSVSTLKIQRTQQEDSAVYLCASSSQTGSGRDTQYFGPGTRLTVL.

The chain uses TRBV2 and TRBJ2-7; 9 positions match TRBD1. The CDR3 has 15 residues. The germline V gene has CDR1 SNHLY and CDR2 FYNNEI. The ends lost 3 bases at V and 2 bases at J; junction bases unmatched: 5. The CDR3 protein is CASSDPGQGTYEQYF. In nucleotides, the CDR3 is TGTGCCAGCAGTGACCCGGGACAGGGAACCTACGAGCAGTACTTC.

The chain combines TRBV30 with TRBJ1-3; a possible D gene is TRBD1 (6 bases). Germline CDR1 is GTSNPN and CDR2 is SVGIG (reference sequence). V lost 1 base to trimming and J lost 0 bases, with 13 bases between them. The CDR3 contains 16 residues. CDR3 sequence reads: CAWSGDRYSSGNTIYF. CDR3 nucleotide sequence: TGTGCCTGGAGTGGCGACAGGTATAGCTCTGGAAACACCATATATTTT.

V is TRBV14 and J is TRBJ2-7; TRBD2 matches 9 bases. CDR3 length: 13 residues. Germline lookup yields CDR1 SGHDN and CDR2 FVKESK. The junction had 0 bases not matched to a gene; V was cut back by 6 bases and J by 0 bases. The CDR3 loop reads CASRLAGSYEQYF. CDR3 coding DNA: TGTGCCAGCAGACTAGCGGGCTCCTACGAGCAGTACTTC. The entire variable domain, with the rest obtained from reference TRBV14 and TRBJ2-7, is as follows: EAGVTQFPSHSVIEKGQTVTLRCDPISGHDNLYWYRRVMGKEIKFLLHFVKESKQDESGMPNNRFLAERTGGTYSTLKVQPAELEDSGVYFCASRLAGSYEQYFGPGTRLTVT.

This chain connects TRBV27 to TRBJ1-1; D gene uncertain. The germline CDR1 and CDR2 sequences are MNHEY and SMNVEV (reference sequence). Trimming removed 1 base from V and 1 base from J, with 10 bases in between. The CDR3 extends over 15 amino acids. The CDR3 here is CASSLFEAPNTEAFF. CDR3 DNA: TGTGCCAGCAGTTTATTTGAGGCCCCGAACACTGAAGCTTTCTTT.

This chain uses TRBV9 with TRBJ1-4, with D possibly matching TRBD1 (5 bases). V was shortened by 2 bases and J by 8 bases, with 16 bases between the two germline ends. The germline gives CDR1 SGDLS, CDR2 YYNGEE. CDR3 length: 15 amino acids. The CDR3 loop is CASSVARGGIEKLFF. The CDR3 DNA is TGTGCCAGCAGCGTGGCACGGGGGGGAATAGAAAAACTGTTTTTT.

V usage is TRBV6-5 and J usage is TRBJ2-1; 11 bases are a match to TRBD1. Germline CDR1 MNHEY, CDR2 SVGAGI. The CDR3 totals 15 residues. J was trimmed by 4 bases and V by 4 bases; bases with no gene match: 3. Here the CDR3 DNA reads TGTGCCAGCAGTTCCGGGACAGGGGGGTACAATGAGCAGTTCTTC. This translates into CASSSGTGGYNEQFF.

The V call is TRBV7-9, the J call TRBJ2-7; D gene unclear. Germline CDR1 and CDR2: SEHNR and FQNEAQ (reference sequence). V was clipped by 1 base and J by 7 bases, with 23 bases between them. The CDR3 runs to 17 residues. The CDR3 region is CASSLVFLGRPLWEQYF. For the CDR3, the DNA is TGTGCCAGCAGCTTAGTTTTTTTGGGCAGGCCCCTTTGGGAGCAGTACTTC.

The chain joins TRBV10-3 to TRBJ2-7, with TRBD1 matching over 9 bases. Trimming at V came to 1 base and at J to 2 bases, leaving 3 bases not matched to a gene. Germline V gene data show CDR1 as ENHRY and CDR2 as SYGVKD. The CDR3 is made up of 15 amino acids. The chain's CDR3 is CAISELTGGTYEQYF. CDR3 DNA: TGTGCCATCAGTGAGTTGACAGGGGGAACCTACGAGCAGTACTTC.

J is TRBJ2-7 and V is TRBV25-1, with 7 positions matching TRBD1. The trim removed 3 bases at V and 2 bases at J, leaving 4 bases unmatched. CDR3 length: 14 residues. CDR1 and CDR2 (germline): MGHDK, SYGVNS. CDR3 nucleotides: TGTGCCAGCAGTGATCGACAGGGAACCTACGAGCAGTACTTC. Protein sequence: CASSDRQGTYEQYF.

The V call is TRBV7-2, the J call TRBJ2-2; 10 bases fit TRBD2. V shed 4 bases and J 5 bases; nucleotides not matched to a gene: 10. Germline values: CDR1 SGHTA, CDR2 FQGNSA. CDR3 length: 17 amino acids. CDR3 region: CASSSPSGRARTGELFF. The CDR3 bases are TGTGCCAGCAGCTCCCCAAGCGGGAGGGCCAGGACCGGGGAGCTGTTTTTT.

The chain joins TRBV30 to TRBJ1-3; no definite D call. Germline V gene data show CDR1 as GTSNPN and CDR2 as SVGIG (reference sequence). The CDR3 is 15 residues long. V was pared by 1 base and J by 0 bases, with 10 bases between. CDR3 DNA: TGTGCCTGGAGTGGCGACATGCCCTCTGGAAACACCATATATTTT. As protein: CAWSGDMPSGNTIYF.